The sequence of this T cell receptor beta chain was determined in a study of PD-1 blockade in classical Hodgkin lymphoma. Study observations and caveats: Complete responders had baseline diversity similar to newly diagnosed patients.

Remarks on this clone: Its antigen is as yet unknown.

Libraries were prepared by immunoSEQ multiplex PCR; TCRdb keeps only in-frame clonotypes and omits some of them. The sample includes 100,000 to 120,000 clones, 80% to 90% of them seen just once. Every patient was affected by relapse after autologous stem cell transplantation, while exposure to brentuximab vedotin was not uniform. Trimming removed 7 bases from V and 3 bases from J; junction bases left unmatched: 12. The CDR3 spans 17 residues. The germline CDR1 and CDR2 sequences are SNHLY and FYNNEI. Sequencing was performed on peripheral blood mononuclear cells (PBMCs), taken before the second cycle of nivolumab. The source of this sequence is a human donor with classical Hodgkin lymphoma. V is TRBV2 and J is TRBJ2-5; 12 bases fit TRBD2. The CDR3 is CASTKSGLAGGKETQYF. In DNA, the CDR3 is TGTGCCAGCACTAAAAGTGGGCTAGCGGGAGGGAAAGAGACCCAGTACTTC.